Presented here are 18 T cell receptor beta chains from one specimen sequenced in a study of blood T cells in healthy people across ages (dated by TCRdb to about 2015). The library relied on 5' RACE. A second PCR of about 6 to 12 cycles was run with a J-beta primer mix and a sample-barcoded 5' primer. The public sequencing data were trimmed at Q25 with fastp and processed into clonotypes with MiXCR by TCRdb, which kept only in-frame beta chains. For every CDR3 protein sequence, its rows merge into one entry that carries the most common genes and DNA. In all, the sample holds approximately 1,700,000 distinct CDR3 sequences, and 30% to 40% of those were seen once. About 21% of the sample lies in the top ten. Sequenced material: blood. These receptors were taken from a human donor in good health.

This clonotype was counted between two and nine times. V gene TRBV20-1 combines with J gene TRBJ1-4; no reliable D call. From germline, CDR1 is DFQATT and CDR2 SNEGSKA (reference sequence). The CDR3 totals 15 residues. V lost 1 base, J lost 0 bases, and 9 bases lay in between. The CDR3 here is CSARAFGTTNEKLFF. CDR3 nucleotides: TGCAGTGCTAGAGCTTTTGGGACAACTAATGAAAAACTGTTTTTT.

This clonotype was detected only a few times. This chain links TRBV29-1 with TRBJ2-7; D not certain. CDR1 SQVTM and CDR2 ANQGSEA come from the germline V gene. The CDR3 has 12 residues. Trimming took 5 bases from V and 1 from J, leaving 9 bases between them. The chain's CDR3 is CSVNSESYEQYF. The CDR3, as DNA: TGCAGCGTTAACAGTGAATCCTACGAGCAGTACTTC.

This chain connects TRBV15 to TRBJ2-3; D is ambiguous. Trimming removed 1 base at V and 7 bases at J, with 9 bases between. This CDR3 is 13 amino acids long. The germline gives CDR1 LNHNV, CDR2 YYDKDF (reference sequence). The CDR3 nucleotides are TGTGCCACCAGCAGAGGAGACTCCTATACGCAGTATTTT. Translated, it gives CATSRGDSYTQYF.

This clonotype was found many times. V gene TRBV12-3 or TRBV12-4 combines with J gene TRBJ1-2, with D perhaps TRBD1 (6 bases). The V end was cut by 3 bases, the J end by 4 bases, with 9 bases between. CDR3 length equals 13 residues. CDR3 bases: TGTGCCAGCAGTTTCGGACAGTTCTATGGCTACACCTTC. Its protein product is CASSFGQFYGYTF.

The rearrangement links TRBV6-1 to TRBJ2-5; 10 bases align to TRBD2. Germline assignment: CDR1 MNHNS and CDR2 SASEGT. The CDR3 runs 16 residues. Trimming removed 3 bases from V and 1 base from J; junction bases left unmatched: 5. CDR3 nucleotides: TGTGCCAGCAGTGACCCCGAGCGGGGGGGCCAAGAGACCCAGTACTTC. Translation gives CASSDPERGGQETQYF.

The V gene is TRBV27, the J gene TRBJ1-4; D is unclear. The germline V and J ends were trimmed by 3 bases and 0 bases, with 8 bases remaining between them. The germline V gene encodes CDR1 MNHEY and CDR2 SMNVEV (reference sequence). The CDR3 contains 15 residues. The CDR3 spells CASSLTQTTNEKLFF. DNA for the CDR3: TGTGCCAGCAGTTTGACCCAAACAACTAATGAAAAACTGTTTTTT.

On this clonotype itself: The junction departs from the called germline gene at one end, perhaps through a read error. The chain employs TRBV4-3 and TRBJ1-5, with D perhaps TRBD1 (5 bases). The CDR3 extends over 14 amino acids. Germline CDR1 is LGHNA and CDR2 is YSLEER. The CDR3 DNA reads as TGCGCCAGCAGCCAGGGGACTTTCGATCAGCCCCGGCATTTT. The encoded protein is CASSQGTFDQPRHF.

The gene calls are TRBV7-2 and TRBJ1-2; D not resolved. Germline values: CDR1 SGHTA, CDR2 FQGNSA. The CDR3 is 17 amino acids. Trimming pared 2 bases from V and 0 bases from J, leaving 16 bases between. DNA for the CDR3: TGTGCCAGCAGCTTAAACTCCTGGGTCTACTCTAACTATGGCTACACCTTC. The encoded protein is CASSLNSWVYSNYGYTF.

This rearrangement joins TRBV2 to TRBJ1-4; possibly TRBD1 for D (6 bases). The CDR3 covers 13 residues. Trimming took off 8 bases at V and 3 bases at J, with 10 bases between the two ends. Per the germline V gene, CDR1 is SNHLY and CDR2 is FYNNEI. The CDR3 is CASWTDPNEKLFF. CDR3 DNA sequence: TGTGCCAGCTGGACAGACCCTAATGAAAAACTGTTTTTT.

This clonotype was seen a handful of times. V and J are TRBV15 and TRBJ2-3; maybe TRBD1 (6 bases). V was cut by 2 bases and J by 5 bases, with 17 bases left in between. The CDR3 length is 16 residues. CDR1 LNHNV and CDR2 YYDKDF come from the germline V gene (reference sequence). Written as DNA, the CDR3 is TGTGCCACCAGCAGAACAGGGTCCCGTTTTGGAGATACGCAGTATTTT. Translating gives CATSRTGSRFGDTQYF.

The rearrangement uses TRBV20-1 and TRBJ1-6, with 9 bases matching TRBD1. The CDR3 consists of 15 residues. Germline loops: CDR1 DFQATT, CDR2 SNEGSKA (reference sequence). The V and J ends lost 2 bases and 4 bases, in that order; junction bases with no gene match: 3. As DNA, the CDR3 is TGCAGTGCTAGATTCGGACAGGGGTATAATTCACCCCTCCACTTT. This encodes CSARFGQGYNSPLHF.

This clonotype was observed a few times. The chain uses TRBV6-5 and TRBJ2-3; D remains ambiguous. The CDR3 covers 13 residues. V was clipped by 5 bases and J by 8 bases, with 14 bases between them. The germline gives CDR1 MNHEY, CDR2 SVGAGI. The CDR3 nucleotides read TGTGCCAGCAGTGCAATGCTAACGGCTACGCAGTATTTT. It yields the protein CASSAMLTATQYF.

The table lists this clonotype with many counts. The gene calls are TRBV6-5 and TRBJ1-1; D call uncertain. Germline CDR1 reads MNHEY; CDR2 reads SVGAGI. V was trimmed by 2 bases and J by 2 bases, leaving 6 bases between them. CDR3 length equals 13 residues. DNA for the CDR3: TGTGCCAGCAGTTACGGTCCCAACACTGAAGCTTTCTTT. Translating gives CASSYGPNTEAFF.

This clonotype was seen only a few times. The chain employs TRBV21-1 and TRBJ1-1; TRBD1, the table's D call, was not compared with the DNA. TRBV21-1 is deemed a pseudogene. The CDR3 covers 15 residues. CDR3 nucleotide sequence: TGTGCCAGCTCTTCCCGGAGGCAGATGAACACTGAAGCTTTCTTT. This gives the protein CASSSRRQMNTEAFF.

This clonotype was detected only a few times. V and J are TRBV4-2 and TRBJ2-7; TRBD2 matches 8 bases. The germline CDR1 and CDR2 sequences are LGHNA and YNFKEQ. The CDR3 sequence is 14 residues long. V lost 0 bases and J lost 7; bases outside the gene matches: 5. The CDR3 DNA reads as TGTGCCAGCAGCCAAGACGCGGGGGGCCGGGAGCAGTACTTC. The encoded protein is CASSQDAGGREQYF.

The chain uses TRBV7-8 and TRBJ2-3; 10 bases agree with TRBD2. V lost 5 bases, J lost 1 base, and 15 bases stayed unmatched. The CDR3 is 19 amino acids. The germline V gene encodes CDR1 SGHVS and CDR2 FQNEAQ. CDR3 DNA sequence: TGTGCCAGCAGCCCGAACCTTAGAGGTCTAGCGGGGGGCACAGATACGCAGTATTTT. Protein: CASSPNLRGLAGGTDTQYF.

The chain joins TRBV24-1 to TRBJ2-1; TRBD2 might be the D (6 bases). V was trimmed by 1 base and J by 13 bases, leaving 13 bases between them. This CDR3 contains 13 residues. The germline gives CDR1 KGHDR, CDR2 SFDVKD. The chain's CDR3 is CATSDFGGVPQFF. For the CDR3, the DNA is TGTGCCACCAGTGATTTTGGAGGGGTCCCTCAGTTCTTC.

The CDR3 spells CASSLAGGQGSEAFF. In DNA, the CDR3 is TGTGCCAGCAGCTTAGCGGGGGGACAGGGGTCTGAAGCTTTCTTT. This chain connects TRBV7-9 to TRBJ1-1; TRBD1 aligns across 10 bases. Germline V CDR1 and CDR2: SEHNR, FQNEAQ (reference sequence). The CDR3 is 15 residues long. The junction had 4 bases not matched to a gene; V was cut back by 0 bases and J by 6 bases.